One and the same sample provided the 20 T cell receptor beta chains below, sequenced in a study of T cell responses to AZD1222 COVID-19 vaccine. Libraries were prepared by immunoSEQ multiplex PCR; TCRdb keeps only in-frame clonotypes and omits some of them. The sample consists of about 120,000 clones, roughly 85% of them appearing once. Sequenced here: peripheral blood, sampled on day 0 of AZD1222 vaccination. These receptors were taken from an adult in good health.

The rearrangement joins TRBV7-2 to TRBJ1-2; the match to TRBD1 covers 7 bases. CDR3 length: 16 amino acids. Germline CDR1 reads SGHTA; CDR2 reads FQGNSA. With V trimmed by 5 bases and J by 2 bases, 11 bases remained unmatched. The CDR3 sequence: CASSPTGTARNYGYTF. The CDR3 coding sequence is TGTGCCAGCAGCCCCACCGGGACAGCTCGCAACTATGGCTACACCTTC.

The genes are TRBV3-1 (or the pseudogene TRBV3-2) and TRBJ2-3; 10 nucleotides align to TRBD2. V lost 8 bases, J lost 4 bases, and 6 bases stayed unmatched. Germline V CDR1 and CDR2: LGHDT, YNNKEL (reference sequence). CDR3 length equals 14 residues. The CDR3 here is CASAPGLASDTQYF. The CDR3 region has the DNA TGTGCCAGCGCACCGGGACTAGCGTCAGATACGCAGTATTTT.

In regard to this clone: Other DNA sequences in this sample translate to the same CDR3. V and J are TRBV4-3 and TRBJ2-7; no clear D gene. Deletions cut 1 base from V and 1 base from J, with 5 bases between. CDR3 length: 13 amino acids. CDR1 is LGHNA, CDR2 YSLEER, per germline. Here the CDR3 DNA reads TGCGCCAGCAGCCAAGTTGGGTCCTACGAGCAGTACTTC. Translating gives CASSQVGSYEQYF.

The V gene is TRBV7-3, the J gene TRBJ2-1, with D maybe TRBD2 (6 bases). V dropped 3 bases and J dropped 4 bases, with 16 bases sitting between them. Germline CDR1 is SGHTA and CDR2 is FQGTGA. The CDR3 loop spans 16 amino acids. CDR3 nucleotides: TGTGCCAGCAGCTTGGGACCGATGGGGACTTACAATGAGCAGTTCTTC. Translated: CASSLGPMGTYNEQFF.

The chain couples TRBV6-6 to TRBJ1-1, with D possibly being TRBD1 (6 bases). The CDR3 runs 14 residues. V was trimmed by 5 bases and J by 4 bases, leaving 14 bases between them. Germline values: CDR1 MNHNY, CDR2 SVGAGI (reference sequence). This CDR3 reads CASSKQGWVTEAFF. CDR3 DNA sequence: TGTGCCAGCAGTAAACAGGGTTGGGTCACTGAAGCTTTCTTT.

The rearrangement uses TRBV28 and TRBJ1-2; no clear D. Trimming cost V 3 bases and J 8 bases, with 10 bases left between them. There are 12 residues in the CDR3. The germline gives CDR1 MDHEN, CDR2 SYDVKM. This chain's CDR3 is CASSLRRRGYTF. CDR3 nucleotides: TGTGCCAGCAGTTTGAGACGACGGGGCTACACCTTC.

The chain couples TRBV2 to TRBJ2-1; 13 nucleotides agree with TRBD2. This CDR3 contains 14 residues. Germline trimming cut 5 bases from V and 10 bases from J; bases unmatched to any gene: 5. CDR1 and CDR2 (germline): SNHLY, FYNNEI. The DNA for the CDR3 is TGTGCCAGCAGTCCGGGACTAGCGGGACTGGAGCAGTTCTTC. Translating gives CASSPGLAGLEQFF.

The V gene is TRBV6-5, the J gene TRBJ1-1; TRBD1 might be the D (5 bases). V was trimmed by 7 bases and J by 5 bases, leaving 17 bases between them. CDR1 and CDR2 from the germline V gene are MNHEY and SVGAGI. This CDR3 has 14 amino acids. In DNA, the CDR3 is TGTGCCAGCACTCCGGGGCTTATGAGGACTGAAGCTTTCTTT. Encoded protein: CASTPGLMRTEAFF.

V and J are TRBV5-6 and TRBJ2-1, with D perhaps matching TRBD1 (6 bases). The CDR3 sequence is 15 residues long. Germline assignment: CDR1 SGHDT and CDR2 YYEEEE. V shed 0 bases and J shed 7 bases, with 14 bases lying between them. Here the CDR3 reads CASSLVSRGRNEQFF. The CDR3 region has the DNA TGTGCCAGCAGCTTGGTTTCCAGGGGTAGGAATGAGCAGTTCTTC. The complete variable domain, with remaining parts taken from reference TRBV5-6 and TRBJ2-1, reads DAGVTQSPTHLIKTRGQQVTLRCSPKSGHDTVSWYQQALGQGPQFIFQYYEEEERQRGNFPDRFSGHQFPNYSSELNVNALLLGDSALYLCASSLVSRGRNEQFFGPGTRLTVL.

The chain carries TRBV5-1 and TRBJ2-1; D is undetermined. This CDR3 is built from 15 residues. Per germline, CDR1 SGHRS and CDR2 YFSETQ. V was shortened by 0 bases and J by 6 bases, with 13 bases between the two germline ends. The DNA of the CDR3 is TGCGCCAGCAGCTTGGAGGGCCGTCCCCCCAATGAGCAGTTCTTC. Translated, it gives CASSLEGRPPNEQFF.

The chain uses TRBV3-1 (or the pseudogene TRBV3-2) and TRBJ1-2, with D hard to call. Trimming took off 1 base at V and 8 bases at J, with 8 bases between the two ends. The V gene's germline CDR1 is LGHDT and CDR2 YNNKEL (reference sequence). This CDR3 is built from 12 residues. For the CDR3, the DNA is TGTGCCAGCAGCCAAGCGGCTCTAGGCTACACCTTC. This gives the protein CASSQAALGYTF.

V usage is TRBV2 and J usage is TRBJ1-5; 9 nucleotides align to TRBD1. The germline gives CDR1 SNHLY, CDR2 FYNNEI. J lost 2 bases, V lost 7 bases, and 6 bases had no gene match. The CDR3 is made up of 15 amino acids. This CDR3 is CASTEDRGGNQPQHF. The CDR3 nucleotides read TGTGCCAGCACCGAGGACAGGGGAGGCAATCAGCCCCAGCATTTT.

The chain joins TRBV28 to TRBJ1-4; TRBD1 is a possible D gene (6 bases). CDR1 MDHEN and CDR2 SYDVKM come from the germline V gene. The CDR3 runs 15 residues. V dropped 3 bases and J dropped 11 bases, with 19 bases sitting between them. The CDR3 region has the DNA TGTGCCAGCAGTTTTTCCCCGGAGGGGGAGAGGAAACTGTTTTTT. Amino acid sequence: CASSFSPEGERKLFF.

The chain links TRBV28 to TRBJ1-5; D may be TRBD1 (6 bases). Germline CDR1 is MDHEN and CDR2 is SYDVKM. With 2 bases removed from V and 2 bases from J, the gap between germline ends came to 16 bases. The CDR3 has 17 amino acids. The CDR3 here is CASSLQQGRFRNQPQHF. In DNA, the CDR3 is TGTGCCAGCAGTTTACAACAGGGTAGGTTTCGCAATCAGCCCCAGCATTTT.

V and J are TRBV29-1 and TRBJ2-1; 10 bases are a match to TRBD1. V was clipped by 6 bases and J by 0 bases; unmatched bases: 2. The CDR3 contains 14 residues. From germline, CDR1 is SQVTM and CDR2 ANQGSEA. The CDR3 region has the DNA TGCAGCGTGGGACAGGGGAACTCCTACAATGAGCAGTTCTTC. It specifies CSVGQGNSYNEQFF.

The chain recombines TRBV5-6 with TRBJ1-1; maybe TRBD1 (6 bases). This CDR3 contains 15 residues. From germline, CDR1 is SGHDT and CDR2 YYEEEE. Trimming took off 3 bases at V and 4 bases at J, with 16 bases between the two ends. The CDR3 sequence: CASSSLDRQGTEAFF. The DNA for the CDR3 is TGTGCCAGCAGCTCCCTAGACAGGCAGGGCACTGAAGCTTTCTTT. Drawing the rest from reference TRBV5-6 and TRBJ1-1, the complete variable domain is DAGVTQSPTHLIKTRGQQVTLRCSPKSGHDTVSWYQQALGQGPQFIFQYYEEEERQRGNFPDRFSGHQFPNYSSELNVNALLLGDSALYLCASSSLDRQGTEAFFGQGTRLTVV.

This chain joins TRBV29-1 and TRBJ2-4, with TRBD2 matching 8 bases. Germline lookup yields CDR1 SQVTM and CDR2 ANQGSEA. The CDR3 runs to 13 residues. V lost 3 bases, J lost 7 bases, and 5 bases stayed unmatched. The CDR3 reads CSVESASGNIQYF. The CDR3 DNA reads TGCAGCGTTGAGTCCGCTAGCGGGAACATTCAGTACTTC. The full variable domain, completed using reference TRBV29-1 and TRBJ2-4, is SAVISQKPSRDICQRGTSLTIQCQVDSQVTMMFWYRQQPGQSLTLIATANQGSEATYESGFVIDKFPISRPNLTFSTLTVSNMSPEDSSIYLCSVESASGNIQYFGAGTRLSVL.

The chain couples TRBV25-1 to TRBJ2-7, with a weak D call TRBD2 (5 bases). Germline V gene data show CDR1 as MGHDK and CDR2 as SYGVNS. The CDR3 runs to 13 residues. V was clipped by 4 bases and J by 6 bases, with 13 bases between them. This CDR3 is CASSGAGVLEQYF. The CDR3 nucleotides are TGTGCCAGCAGTGGGGCCGGGGTTCTCGAGCAGTACTTC.

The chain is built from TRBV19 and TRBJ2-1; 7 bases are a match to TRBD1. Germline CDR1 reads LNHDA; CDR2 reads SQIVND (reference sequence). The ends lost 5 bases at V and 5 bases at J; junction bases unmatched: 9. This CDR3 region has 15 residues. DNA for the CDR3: TGTGCCAGTAGTTCGTCAGGGGGTTGGCACAATGAGCAGTTCTTC. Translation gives CASSSSGGWHNEQFF.

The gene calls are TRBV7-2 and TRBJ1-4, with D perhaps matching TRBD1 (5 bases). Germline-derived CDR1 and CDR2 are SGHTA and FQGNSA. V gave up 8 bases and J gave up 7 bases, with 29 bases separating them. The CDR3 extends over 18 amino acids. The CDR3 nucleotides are TGTGCCAGCGCGACTTCCCCGGGACCCACTTCCTTAGTTGAAAAACTGTTTTTT. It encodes CASATSPGPTSLVEKLFF.